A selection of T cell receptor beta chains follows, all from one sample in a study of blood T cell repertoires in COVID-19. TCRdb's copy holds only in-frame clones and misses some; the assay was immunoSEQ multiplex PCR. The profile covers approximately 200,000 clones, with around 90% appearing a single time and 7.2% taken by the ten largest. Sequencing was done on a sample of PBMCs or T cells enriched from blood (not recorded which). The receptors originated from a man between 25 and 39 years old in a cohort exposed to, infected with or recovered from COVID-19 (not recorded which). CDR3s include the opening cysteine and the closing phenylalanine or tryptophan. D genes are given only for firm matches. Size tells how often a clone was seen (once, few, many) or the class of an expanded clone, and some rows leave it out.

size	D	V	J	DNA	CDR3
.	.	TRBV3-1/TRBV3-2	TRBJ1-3	TGTGCCAGCAGACTCAGGGCAGGGGCGAACACCATATATTTT	CASRLRAGANTIYF
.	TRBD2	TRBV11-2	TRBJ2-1	TGTGCCAGCAGCTCATTAGCGGGGGCTAGCTCCTACAATGAGCAGTTCTTC	CASSSLAGASSYNEQFF
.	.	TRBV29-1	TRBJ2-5	TGCAGCGCCCGGACAGCCCCCGGGACCCAGTACTTC	CSARTAPGTQYF
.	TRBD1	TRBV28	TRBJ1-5	TGTGCCAGCAGCCGGGGGACAGGCCCGAATCAGCCCCAGCATTTT	CASSRGTGPNQPQHF
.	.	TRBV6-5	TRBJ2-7	TGTGCCAGCAGGGTAGGGGGGGGGTACGAGCAGTACTTC	CASRVGGGYEQYF
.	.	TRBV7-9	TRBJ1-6	TGTGCCAGCAGCTTACCAGGACCGACTGGCGGGCCCCTCCACTTT	CASSLPGPTGGPLHF
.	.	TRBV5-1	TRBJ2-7	TGCGCCAGCAGCTACACAATTCAATCCTACGAGCAGTACTTC	CASSYTIQSYEQYF
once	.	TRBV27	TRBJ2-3	TGTGCCAGCAGTTTAGGGTTTGTGGGAGTAACAGATACGCAGTATTTT	CASSLGFVGVTDTQYF
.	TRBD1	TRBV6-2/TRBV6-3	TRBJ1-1	TGTGCCAGCAGCGACCACAGGGGGGGACTCTTT	CASSDHRGGLF
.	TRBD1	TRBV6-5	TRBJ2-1	TGTGCCAGCAGACAGGGGGGCAACAATGAGCAGTTCTTC	CASRQGGNNEQFF
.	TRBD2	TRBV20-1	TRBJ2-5	TGCAGTGCTAGTGCGGCCGGGGGGTGGGAGACCCAGTACTTC	CSASAAGGWETQYF
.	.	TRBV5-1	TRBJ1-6	TGCGCCAGCAGCTTGGCCCCAGACAGGAAAGCCTCACCCCTCCACTTT	CASSLAPDRKASPLHF
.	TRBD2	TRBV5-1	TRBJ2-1	TGCGCCAGCAGCGGGACTAGCGCCGACAATGAGCAGTTCTTC	CASSGTSADNEQFF
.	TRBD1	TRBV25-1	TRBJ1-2	TGTGCCAGCAGTGGGCCCCCCAGGGGGGAGGGCTACACCTTC	CASSGPPRGEGYTF
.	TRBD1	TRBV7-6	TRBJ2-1	TGTGCCAGCAGCCTCCACAGGGGTGCCGAGGTTGCGGCTGAGCAGTTCTTC	CASSLHRGAEVAAEQFF
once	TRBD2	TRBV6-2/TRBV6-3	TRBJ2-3	TGTGCCAGCAGTTCGGGACTAGCGGTGACAGATACGCAGTATTTT	CASSSGLAVTDTQYF
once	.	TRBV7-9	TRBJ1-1	TGTGCCAGCGCGGGAGCTGAAGCTTTCTTT	CASAGAEAFF
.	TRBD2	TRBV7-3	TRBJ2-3	TGTGCCAGCAGCAAAGGACTAGCGGGAGGAGATACGCAGTATTTT	CASSKGLAGGDTQYF
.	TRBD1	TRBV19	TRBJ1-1	TGTGCCAGTAGTAGGGGGACAGCTGAAGCTTTCTTT	CASSRGTAEAFF
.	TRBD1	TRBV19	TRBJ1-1	TGTGCCAGTAGTGCGGACAGGTCGGGGGTGAACACTGAAGCTTTCTTT	CASSADRSGVNTEAFF
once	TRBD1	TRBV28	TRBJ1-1	TGTGCCAGCAGGGACAGGGTAGACACTGAAGCTTTCTTT	CASRDRVDTEAFF
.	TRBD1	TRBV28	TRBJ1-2	TGTGCCAGCAGAGTAACCGGGACAGGGAGGAGCTACACCTTC	CASRVTGTGRSYTF
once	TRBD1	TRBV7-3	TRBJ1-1	TGTGCCAGCAGCCCCGGGACAGGGGGCTTGGAGAACACTGAAGCTTTCTTT	CASSPGTGGLENTEAFF
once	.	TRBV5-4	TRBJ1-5	TGTGCCAGCAGCTTGGTATCGGGGTTTTACAATCAGCCCCAGCATTTT	CASSLVSGFYNQPQHF
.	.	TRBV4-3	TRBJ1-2	TGCGCCAGCAGCCAAGATCGTACATCCAACTATGGCTACACCTTC	CASSQDRTSNYGYTF
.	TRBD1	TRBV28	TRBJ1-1	TGTGCCAGCAGGACCTCAGGGGGTGAAGCTTTCTTT	CASRTSGGEAFF
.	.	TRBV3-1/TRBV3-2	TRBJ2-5	TGTGCCAGCAGCCAAGGGATGGGAGGCGAGTACCAAGAGACCCAGTACTTC	CASSQGMGGEYQETQYF
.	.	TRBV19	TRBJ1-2	TGTGCCAGTAGTATCACGGTCCTAAACTATGGCTACACCTTC	CASSITVLNYGYTF
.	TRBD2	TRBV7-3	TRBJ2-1	TGTGCCAGCAGCTTACCGGGACTAGCGGGAGCTGACAATGAGCAGTTCTTC	CASSLPGLAGADNEQFF
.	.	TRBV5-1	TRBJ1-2	TGCGCCAGCAGCCCTCCGGGTGGTTGGTATGGCTACACCTTC	CASSPPGGWYGYTF
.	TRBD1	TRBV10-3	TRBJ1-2	TGTGCCATCAGTGTGGAGGACAGGGGGCTCTTCAATTATGGCTACACCTTC	CAISVEDRGLFNYGYTF
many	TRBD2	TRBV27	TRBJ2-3	TGTGCCAGTTCCCTAGCGGCCGGCCTCACAGATACGCAGTATTTT	CASSLAAGLTDTQYF
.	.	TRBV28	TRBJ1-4	TGTGCCAGCAGTTGGCCAACTAATGAAAAACTGTTTTTT	CASSWPTNEKLFF
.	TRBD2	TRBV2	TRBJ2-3	TGTGCCAGCAGTATTAGCGGGAGTTCCGCAGATACGCAGTATTTT	CASSISGSSADTQYF
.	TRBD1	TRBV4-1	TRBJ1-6	TGCGCCAGCCACCAAGGACAGGTCCGCTCCTATAATTCACCCCTCCACTTT	CASHQGQVRSYNSPLHF
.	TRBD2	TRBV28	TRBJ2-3	TGTGCCAGCGTCTCCAAATGGCGGGAGGGCCGAGATACGCAGTATTTT	CASVSKWREGRDTQYF
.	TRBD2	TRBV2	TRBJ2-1	TGTGCCAGCATACCGGGACTAGCGGGGTGTTTCTTC	CASIPGLAGCFF
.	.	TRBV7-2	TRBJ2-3	TGTGCCAGCAGCCTGATAGGGGGCACAGATACGCAGTATTTT	CASSLIGGTDTQYF
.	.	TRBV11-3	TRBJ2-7	TGTGCCAGCAGCTTAACAAGGACACCACGATGGGAGCAGTACTTC	CASSLTRTPRWEQYF
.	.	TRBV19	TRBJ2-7	TGTGCCAGTAGTATAGCCGTAAATTCCTACGAGCAGTACTTC	CASSIAVNSYEQYF
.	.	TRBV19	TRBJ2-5	TGTGCCAGTAGGATTGGACAGACCGAACAAGAGACCCAGTACTTC	CASRIGQTEQETQYF
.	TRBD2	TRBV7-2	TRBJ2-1	TGTGCCAGCAGCTTGTTGGGGGGACTAGCGGGAGTCGGGGATGAGCAGTTCTTC	CASSLLGGLAGVGDEQFF
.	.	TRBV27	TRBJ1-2	TGTGCCAGCAGAGTACAGGGCGGAGGCTATGGCTACACCTTC	CASRVQGGGYGYTF
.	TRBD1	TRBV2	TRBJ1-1	TGTGCCAGCAGTGGACAGGGGCACACTGAAGCTTTCTTT	CASSGQGHTEAFF
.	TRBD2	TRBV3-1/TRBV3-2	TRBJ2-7	TGTGCCAGCAGCCAACGGGAGGCATACGAGCAGTACTTC	CASSQREAYEQYF
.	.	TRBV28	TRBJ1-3	TGTGCCAGCAGTTTAGTGGACGACAGCTCTGGAAACACCATATATTTT	CASSLVDDSSGNTIYF
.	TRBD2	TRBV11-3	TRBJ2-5	TGTGCCAGCAGCTTAGGGCGGGAGCTCCAAGAGACCCAGTACTTC	CASSLGRELQETQYF
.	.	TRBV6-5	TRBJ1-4	TGTGCCAGCAGCAATAGTGGACTGAATGAAAAACTGTTTTTT	CASSNSGLNEKLFF
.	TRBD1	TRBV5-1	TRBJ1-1	TGCGCCAGCAGCTTTCTGCGGACAGGGGGCACTGAAGCTTTCTTT	CASSFLRTGGTEAFF
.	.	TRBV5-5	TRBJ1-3	TGTGCCAGCAGCTCACGGCTAACAGCTGGAAACACCATATATTTT	CASSSRLTAGNTIYF
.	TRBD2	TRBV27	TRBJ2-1	TGTGCCAGCAGTTTGTCTAGCGGGAGCAGCTTTAGGAATGAGCAGTTCTTC	CASSLSSGSSFRNEQFF